These 22 T cell receptor beta chains share one sample of origin, sequenced in a study of CD8 T cells in ankylosing spondylitis. TCRdb passed the 5' RACE reads through MiXCR, listing each CDR3 protein once. The sample shows some 840,000 distinct CDR3 sequences, roughly 12% of them seen only once. These TCRs are of unknown antigen specificity. Study-wide results and caveats: A motif in TCR beta, a set of under ten highly homologous variants, appeared characteristic of ankylosing spondylitis blood.

Specimen: blood, either unsorted or a sorted T cell fraction (not recorded which). Source of these receptors: a male donor with ankylosing spondylitis.

Note on this clonotype: An end of the junction differs from the germline gene, which may be a read error. The chain recombines TRBV7-7 with TRBJ2-1, with unresolved D. Germline V CDR1 and CDR2: SSHAT, FNYEAQ (reference sequence). The CDR3 has 13 amino acids. The CDR3 DNA sequence: TGTGCTAGCAGCTTACAAGATGGCAATGAGCAGTTCTTC. Protein sequence: CASSLQDGNEQFF.

V usage is TRBV4-2 and J usage is TRBJ2-1, with a weak D call TRBD2 (7 bases). Trimming shortened V by 3 bases and J by 4 bases, and 19 bases separated the two germline ends. Germline-derived CDR1 and CDR2 are LGHNA and YNFKEQ. The CDR3 loop spans 17 amino acids. This CDR3 is CASSHPGGGGRYNEQFF. The DNA for the CDR3 is TGTGCCAGCAGCCACCCCGGTGGCGGGGGCCGATACAATGAGCAGTTCTTC.

This clonotype has a handful of counts. This chain joins TRBV6-5 and TRBJ1-1, with a tentative D call TRBD1 (6 bases). Germline lookup yields CDR1 MNHEY and CDR2 SVGAGI. The CDR3 is 16 residues long. Trimming removed 2 bases from V and 3 bases from J, with 16 bases in between. The CDR3 DNA is TGTGCCAGCAGTTACCACTCGGTGGGGGCCGACACTGAAGCTTTCTTT. Translation gives CASSYHSVGADTEAFF.

In its sample, this clonotype was seen a few times. The chain has TRBV6-5 and TRBJ2-3, with a possible D match to TRBD1 (6 bases). Trimming left V 0 bases short and J 5 bases short, with 15 bases between. This CDR3 is built from 16 residues. Germline V gene sequence: CDR1 MNHEY, CDR2 SVGAGI. The CDR3 DNA reads TGTGCCAGCAGTTACTCGGACAGCGGCCCTGTAGATACGCAGTATTTT. Its translation is CASSYSDSGPVDTQYF.

This clonotype was seen at least ten times. The chain links TRBV29-1 to TRBJ2-7; D is possibly TRBD2 (5 bases). Germline V CDR1 and CDR2: SQVTM, ANQGSEA. The CDR3 runs to 14 residues. V was cut by 7 bases and J by 5 bases, with 21 bases left in between. The CDR3 loop is CSAIEASFYNEQYF. In DNA, the CDR3 is TGCAGCGCGATCGAGGCTAGCTTCTACAACGAGCAGTACTTC.

This clonotype was seen only a few times. The V gene is TRBV5-1, the J gene TRBJ1-3; no clear D. V lost 4 bases and J lost 2, with 13 bases in between. CDR1 SGHRS and CDR2 YFSETQ come from the germline V gene. This CDR3 region has 15 residues. CDR3 bases: TGCGCCAGCAGCCCGACGGACCCGGCTGGAAACACCATATATTTT. It specifies CASSPTDPAGNTIYF.

The chain couples TRBV29-1 to TRBJ1-5, with a possible D match to TRBD1 (6 bases). Germline CDR1 SQVTM, CDR2 ANQGSEA. The CDR3 length is 14 residues. Trimming removed 6 bases from V and 1 base from J, with 13 bases in between. CDR3 residues: CSVSGRGSNQPQHF. The CDR3 DNA is TGCAGCGTCTCCGGCAGGGGCAGCAATCAGCCCCAGCATTTT.

This clonotype was detected a few times. The V call is TRBV9, the J call TRBJ2-1; D remains ambiguous. The CDR3 consists of 13 residues. Germline V CDR1 and CDR2: SGDLS, YYNGEE. The ends were cut back, 0 bases at V and 8 bases at J, with 9 bases in the middle. The CDR3 here is CASSVGTGYEQFF. In DNA, the CDR3 is TGTGCCAGCAGCGTAGGAACGGGCTATGAGCAGTTCTTC.

In its sample, this clonotype was seen a few times. The chain combines TRBV6-2 or TRBV6-3 with TRBJ2-7, with 11 bases identical to TRBD2. V shed 3 bases, J shed 9 bases, and the junction held 7 bases outside the gene matches. Germline CDR1 reads MNHEY; CDR2 reads SVGEGT. The CDR3 loop spans 14 amino acids. The CDR3, as DNA: TGTGCCAGCAGTTATCTAGCGGGAGGTCCTGTGCAGTACTTC. Its protein is CASSYLAGGPVQYF.

This clonotype occurred a few times. The rearrangement links TRBV7-2 to TRBJ2-5, with a tentative D call TRBD2 (5 bases). The ends were cut back, 1 base at V and 5 bases at J, with 11 bases in the middle. Looked up from germline, CDR1 is SGHTA and CDR2 is FQGNSA. The CDR3 contains 14 residues. The CDR3 nucleotides read TGTGCCAGCAGCTTAGATCTGAGGGCGGAGACCCAGTACTTC. Translating gives CASSLDLRAETQYF.

This clonotype was recorded a few times. This sequence joins TRBV20-1 and TRBJ1-5, with D hard to call. Trimming shortened V by 4 bases and J by 0 bases, and 10 bases separated the two germline ends. Germline-derived CDR1 and CDR2 are DFQATT and SNEGSKA (reference sequence). CDR3 length equals 14 residues. CDR3 nucleotides: TGCAGTGCTAACCGATACGATAGCAATCAGCCCCAGCATTTT. Its translation: CSANRYDSNQPQHF.

The table lists this clonotype with many counts. Sequence at one end of the junction differs from germline and may be a read error. This chain connects TRBV5-1 to TRBJ1-6; D remains ambiguous. Germline loops: CDR1 SGHRS, CDR2 YFSETQ. This CDR3 contains 14 residues. The CDR3 sequence is CASSLGQTNSPLHF. As DNA, the CDR3 is TGTGCCAGCAGTTTGGGCCAGACTAATTCACCCCTCCACTTT.

The J gene is TRBJ2-1, the V gene TRBV7-2, with 11 nucleotides matching TRBD2. J gave up 8 bases and V 2 bases, and 5 bases lay outside the gene matches. CDR3 size: 15 residues. Germline CDR1 reads SGHTA; CDR2 reads FQGNSA. CDR3 DNA: TGTGCCAGCAGCTTACTAGCGGGGGGTTTCCATGAGCAGTTCTTC. Protein: CASSLLAGGFHEQFF.

This clonotype was detected a few times. This chain links TRBV20-1 with TRBJ2-7, with D maybe TRBD2 (6 bases). Germline V gives CDR1 DFQATT, CDR2 SNEGSKA (reference sequence). There are 13 residues in the CDR3. Trimming removed 6 bases from V and 2 bases from J, with 14 bases in between. The CDR3 spells CSAGGLPTYEQYF. The CDR3 DNA sequence: TGCAGTGCCGGGGGACTTCCGACCTACGAGCAGTACTTC.

The chain carries TRBV7-2 and TRBJ1-5; unclear D gene. The CDR3 is 15 amino acids. Germline V CDR1 and CDR2: SGHTA, FQGNSA. Between the trimmed V and J ends, which lost 4 bases and 3 bases, there was a span of 13 bases. The CDR3 region is CASSSVGRSNQPQHF. The CDR3 DNA follows: TGTGCCAGCAGCTCCGTCGGTCGTTCCAATCAGCCCCAGCATTTT. Full variable domain (missing parts from reference TRBV7-2 and TRBJ1-5): GAGVSQSPSNKVTEKGKDVELRCDPISGHTALYWYRQSLGQGLEFLIYFQGNSAPDKSGLPSDRFSAERTGGSVSTLTIQRTQQEDSAVYLCASSSVGRSNQPQHFGDGTRLSIL.

This clonotype has just a few counts. The chain employs TRBV15 and TRBJ2-1; D may be TRBD1 or TRBD2 (5 bases each). The CDR3 is made up of 12 amino acids. Germline V gene sequence: CDR1 LNHNV, CDR2 YYDKDF (reference sequence). Trimming removed 5 bases at V and 9 bases at J, with 11 bases between. CDR3 protein: CATSGVGTEQFF. DNA for the CDR3: TGTGCCACCAGCGGAGTAGGGACTGAGCAGTTCTTC.

This chain links TRBV27 with TRBJ2-1; 7 bases are a match to TRBD1. This CDR3 is built from 18 residues. J gave up 0 bases and V 0 bases, and 8 bases lay outside the gene matches. The germline gives CDR1 MNHEY, CDR2 SMNVEV (reference sequence). This CDR3 reads CASSLSGRTGRSYNEQFF. In nucleotides, the CDR3 is TGTGCCAGCAGTTTATCTGGACGGACAGGTCGCTCCTACAATGAGCAGTTCTTC.

This clonotype was recorded at least ten times. This rearrangement joins TRBV20-1 to TRBJ2-5; 11 bases map to TRBD2. The CDR3 loop spans 14 amino acids. Unmatched junction bases numbered 5, after V lost 5 bases and J lost 3 bases. Germline CDR1 and CDR2: DFQATT and SNEGSKA (reference sequence). CDR3 residues: CSAEKLAGEETQYF. CDR3 DNA: TGCAGTGCTGAAAAACTAGCGGGAGAAGAGACCCAGTACTTC.

This clonotype was detected many times. The rearrangement uses TRBV10-3 and TRBJ2-7; 8 bases are a match to TRBD1. Per the germline V gene, CDR1 is ENHRY and CDR2 is SYGVKD. V dropped 6 bases and J dropped 0; count of bases not matched to a gene: 4. This CDR3 has 14 residues. The CDR3 nucleotides read TGTGCCATCAGGGGACAGGCAACCTCCTACGAGCAGTACTTC. This codes for CAIRGQATSYEQYF.

This CDR3 is CASSNTGKDTQYF. The CDR3 DNA reads as TGCGCCAGCAGTAATACAGGAAAAGATACGCAGTATTTT. The J gene is TRBJ2-3, the V gene TRBV10-1, with a tentative D call TRBD1 (5 bases). Germline V gene data show CDR1 as WNHNN and CDR2 as SYGVQD (reference sequence). This CDR3 has 13 amino acids. V lost 5 bases to trimming and J lost 5 bases, with 11 bases between them.

This clonotype was seen ten or more times. V gene TRBV5-6 combines with J gene TRBJ2-6, with 7 bases that match TRBD1. CDR3 length: 17 residues. J lost 0 bases, V lost 4 bases, and 7 bases had no gene match. Germline CDR1 reads SGHDT; CDR2 reads YYEEEE. In nucleotides, the CDR3 is TGTGCCAGCAGCCAACCGGGACAGAGCTCTGGGGCCAACGTCCTGACTTTC. Residues: CASSQPGQSSGANVLTF.

This clonotype has a handful of counts. The V and J genes are TRBV5-1 and TRBJ2-3, with D hard to call. The V gene lost 4 bases and the J gene lost 2 bases, with 17 bases spanning the gap. The CDR3 consists of 16 residues. Germline V CDR1 and CDR2: SGHRS, YFSETQ. CDR3 protein: CASSPLGRGHTDTQYF. DNA for the CDR3: TGCGCCAGCAGCCCCTTGGGCAGAGGCCACACAGATACGCAGTATTTT.